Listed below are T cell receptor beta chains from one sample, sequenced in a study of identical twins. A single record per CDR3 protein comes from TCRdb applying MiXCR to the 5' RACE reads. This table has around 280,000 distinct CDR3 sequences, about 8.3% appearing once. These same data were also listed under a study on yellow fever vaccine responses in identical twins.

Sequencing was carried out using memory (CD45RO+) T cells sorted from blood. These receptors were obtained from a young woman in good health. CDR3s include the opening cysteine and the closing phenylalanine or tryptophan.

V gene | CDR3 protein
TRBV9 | CASSQAPQGSSPLHF
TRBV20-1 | CSARRTSRMETQYF
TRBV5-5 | CASRAGDAGNQPQHF
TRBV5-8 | CASSLEGQTSTDTQYF
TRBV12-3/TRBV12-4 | CASSSLNEQFF
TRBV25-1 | CASSVQLQGANFEAFF
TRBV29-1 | CSVAWTDNQPQHF
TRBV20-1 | CSARLGFYNEQFF
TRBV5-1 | CASTQGGEVGQPQHF
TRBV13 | CASSQGPVDNEQFF
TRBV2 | CASRTSGSQQYF
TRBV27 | CASSSRLPRADTQYF
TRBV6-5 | CASSFLAGQYNEQFF
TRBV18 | CASSPVKGGNEQYF
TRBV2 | CASSAPTSGSWNEQFF
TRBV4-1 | CASSQGVGRDTEAFF
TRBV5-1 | CASSLTLGRYEQFF
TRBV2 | CASSESRNSGANVLTF
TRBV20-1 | CSAKRQALGYEQYF
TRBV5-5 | CASSLIGGDYEQYF
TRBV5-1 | CASRRENYEQYF
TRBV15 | CATSAPGQGTYEQYF
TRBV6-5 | CASSYQLAGGRAQYF
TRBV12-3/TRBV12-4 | CASSLSYNSPLHF
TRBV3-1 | CASSPGTGAFNEQFF
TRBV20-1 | CSARHPSGRYNEQFF
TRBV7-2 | CARGSGAGGNEQFF
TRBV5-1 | CASSGGTGTDTQYF
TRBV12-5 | CASGLGNNQPQHF
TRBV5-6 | CASSREYNSPLHF
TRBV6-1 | CASSDVQGNQPQHF
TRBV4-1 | CASSPRGLYTEAFF
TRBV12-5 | CASGLPLAGGSTDTQYF
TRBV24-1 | CATSDRGGSRETQYF
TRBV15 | CATSRDQARVNTEAFF
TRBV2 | CASSEVEGQPQHF
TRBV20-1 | CSASLSVDHYGYTF
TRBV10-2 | CASRPRASGSTKTQYF
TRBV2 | CASSFRDTNFYNEQFF
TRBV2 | CASRIQGMGMNTEAFF
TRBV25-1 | CASSPDRGPGNTIYF
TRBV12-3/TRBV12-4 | CASSLALRGRGTDTQYF
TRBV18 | CASSPSGGVQNEKLFF
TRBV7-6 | CASSLETGGWSRLFF
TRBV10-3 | CAISATGDEGYTF
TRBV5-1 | CASSKISGELFF
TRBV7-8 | CASSLGVKLFF
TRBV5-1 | CASSPSRKNTEAFF
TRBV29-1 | CSVESRGKERETQYF
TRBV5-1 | CASNEGNTGELFF
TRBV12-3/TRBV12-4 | CASSLLRSGSGELFF
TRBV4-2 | CASSQGQGKEDYGYTF
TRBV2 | CASSDLGQGYNSPLHF
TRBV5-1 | CASSRTGTKDSPLHF
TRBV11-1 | CASSSVDRAHEGSYNEQFF
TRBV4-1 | CASNPRAVGTGELFF
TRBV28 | CASSPRRGVGDTQYF
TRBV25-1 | CASSAGTGNSPLHF